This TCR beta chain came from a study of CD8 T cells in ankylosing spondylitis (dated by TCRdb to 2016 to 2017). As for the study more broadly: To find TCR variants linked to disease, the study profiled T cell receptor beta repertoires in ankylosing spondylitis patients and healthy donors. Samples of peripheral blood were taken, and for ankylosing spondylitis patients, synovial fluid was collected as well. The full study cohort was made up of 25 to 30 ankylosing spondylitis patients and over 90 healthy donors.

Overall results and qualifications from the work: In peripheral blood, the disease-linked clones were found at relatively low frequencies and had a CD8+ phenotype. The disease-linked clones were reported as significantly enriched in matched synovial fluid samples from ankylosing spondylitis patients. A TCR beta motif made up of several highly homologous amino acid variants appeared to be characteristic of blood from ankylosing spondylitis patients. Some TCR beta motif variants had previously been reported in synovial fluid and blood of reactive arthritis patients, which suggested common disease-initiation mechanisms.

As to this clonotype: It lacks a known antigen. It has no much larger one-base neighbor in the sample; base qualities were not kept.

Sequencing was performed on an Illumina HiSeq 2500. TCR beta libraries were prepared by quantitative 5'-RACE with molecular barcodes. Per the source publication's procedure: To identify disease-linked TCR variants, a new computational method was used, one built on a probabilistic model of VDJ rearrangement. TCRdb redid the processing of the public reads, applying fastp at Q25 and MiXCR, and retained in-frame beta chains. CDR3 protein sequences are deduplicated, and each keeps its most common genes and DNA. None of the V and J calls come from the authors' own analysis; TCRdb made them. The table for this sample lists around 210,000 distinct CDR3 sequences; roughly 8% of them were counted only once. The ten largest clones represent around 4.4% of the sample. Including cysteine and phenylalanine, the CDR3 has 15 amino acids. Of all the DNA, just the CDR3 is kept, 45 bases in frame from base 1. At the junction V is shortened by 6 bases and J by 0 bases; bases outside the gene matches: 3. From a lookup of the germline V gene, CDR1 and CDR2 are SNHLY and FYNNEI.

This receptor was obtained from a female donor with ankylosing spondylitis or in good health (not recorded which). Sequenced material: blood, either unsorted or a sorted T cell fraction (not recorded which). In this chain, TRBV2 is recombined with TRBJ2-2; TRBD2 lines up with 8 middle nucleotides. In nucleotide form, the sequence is TGTGCCAGCAGCTTTAGCGGGACGAACACCGGGGAGCTGTTTTTT. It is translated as CASSFSGTNTGELFF. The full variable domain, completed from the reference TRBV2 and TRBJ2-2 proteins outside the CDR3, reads EPEVTQTPSHQVTQMGQEVILRCVPISNHLYFYWYRQILGQKVEFLVSFYNNEISEKSEIFDDQFSVERPDGSNFTLKIRSTKLEDSAMYFCASSFSGTNTGELFFGEGSRLTVL.